This note documents a single TCR beta chain sequence. No antigen is known for it. TCRdb's table, derived via immunoSEQ multiplex PCR, lists solely in-frame clones and lacks some. The table shows under 85,000 clones, with 80% to 90% occurring only once. These data come from a study of OX40 agonist ivuxolimab in advanced cancers. Study details: Patients enrolled in dose escalation were diagnosed with hepatocellular carcinoma, melanoma, renal cell or head and neck cancer. Among those treated, three patients had partial responses, one with hepatocellular carcinoma and two with cutaneous melanoma.

Whole-study findings and limits: The work left the antigen specificity of expanded peripheral T cells undetermined.

The TCR sequence derives from an adult with an advanced solid tumor such as melanoma, head and neck, liver or kidney cancer. The sequences come from CD4+ or CD8+ T cells sorted from blood, collected in a trial of the OX40 agonist ivuxolimab.

For the CDR3, the DNA is TGTGCCAGCAGCTTGGTGATCGGGGGTAACTACAATGAGCAGTTCTTC. Its translation: CASSLVIGGNYNEQFF. The rearrangement links TRBV11-2 to TRBJ2-1; possibly TRBD2 for D (6 bases). Trimming took off 3 bases at V and 3 bases at J, with 15 bases between the two ends. The CDR3 covers 16 residues. Germline values: CDR1 SGHAT, CDR2 FQNNGV.